These T cell receptor beta chains were read from a single sample in a study of a mutant IDH1 vaccine in newly diagnosed glioma. Their antigens are not known. Some clones are missing from TCRdb's copy, which holds only in-frame ones; the method was immunoSEQ multiplex PCR. The sample lists under 150,000 clones, approximately 87% occurring once. The sample here was PBMCs, taken from a glioma patient whose treatment included an IDH1 peptide vaccine. The receptors were gathered from a woman aged 45-59 years with glioma. Each CDR3 is given with its conserved first and last residue. The order of the fields is clone size, V gene, D gene, J gene, CDR3 DNA, CDR3 protein. The D gene is left open where the match is weak. Size is omitted from some rows. Given values are once, few, many or a class for expanded clones.

clone size: -; V gene: TRBV28; D gene: -; J gene: TRBJ1-1; CDR3 DNA: TGTGCCAGCAGTTTGGGAAACACTGAAGCTTTCTTT; CDR3 protein: CASSLGNTEAFF
clone size: -; V gene: TRBV19; D gene: -; J gene: TRBJ2-1; CDR3 DNA: TGTGCCAGTAGTATCTATGGGGCCCTTAGAGCCTACAATGAGCAGTTCTTC; CDR3 protein: CASSIYGALRAYNEQFF
clone size: -; V gene: TRBV4-1; D gene: -; J gene: TRBJ2-4; CDR3 DNA: TGCGCCAACAGCCAAGAAGAGGACGGGATAGCCAAAAACATTCAGTACTTC; CDR3 protein: CANSQEEDGIAKNIQYF
clone size: -; V gene: TRBV6-5; D gene: TRBD1; J gene: TRBJ1-1; CDR3 DNA: TGTGCCAGCAGTTACCGGACAGGGGTCACTGAAGCTTTCTTT; CDR3 protein: CASSYRTGVTEAFF
clone size: -; V gene: TRBV27; D gene: -; J gene: TRBJ1-5; CDR3 DNA: TGTGCCAGCAGTTTACGTGATAGCAATCAGCCCCAGCATTTT; CDR3 protein: CASSLRDSNQPQHF
clone size: -; V gene: TRBV5-1; D gene: -; J gene: TRBJ1-4; CDR3 DNA: TGCGCCAGCAGCTTCGGGGGTCAAAATGAAAAACTGTTTTTT; CDR3 protein: CASSFGGQNEKLFF
clone size: -; V gene: TRBV28; D gene: TRBD1; J gene: TRBJ1-1; CDR3 DNA: TGTGCCAGCAGTCGTACGGTGGGGACAGGGGAGGCTTTCTTT; CDR3 protein: CASSRTVGTGEAFF
clone size: -; V gene: TRBV5-1; D gene: -; J gene: TRBJ2-7; CDR3 DNA: TGCGCCAGCAGCTTGGGACGGGGCGGAGAGCAGTACTTC; CDR3 protein: CASSLGRGGEQYF
clone size: -; V gene: TRBV5-6; D gene: TRBD1; J gene: TRBJ1-2; CDR3 DNA: TGTGCCAGCAGCCAAGCCACAGGGGACTATGGCTACACCTTC; CDR3 protein: CASSQATGDYGYTF
clone size: -; V gene: TRBV7-2; D gene: -; J gene: TRBJ2-1; CDR3 DNA: TGTGCCAGCAGCCCCCGGCCGAGCTGGGATGAGCAGTTCTTC; CDR3 protein: CASSPRPSWDEQFF
clone size: -; V gene: TRBV6-5; D gene: TRBD2; J gene: TRBJ2-7; CDR3 DNA: TGTGCCAGCACCCCCCGGGGGGGAGTCTACGAGCAGTACTTC; CDR3 protein: CASTPRGGVYEQYF
clone size: -; V gene: TRBV27; D gene: TRBD2; J gene: TRBJ2-7; CDR3 DNA: TGTGCCAGCCGGCACGGGGGACTAGCGGGTGTAAGCTCCTACGAGCAGTACTTC; CDR3 protein: CASRHGGLAGVSSYEQYF
clone size: -; V gene: TRBV6-1; D gene: TRBD1; J gene: TRBJ2-2; CDR3 DNA: TGTGCCAGCACCACGACAGGGATGGGCACCGGGGAGCTGTTTTTT; CDR3 protein: CASTTTGMGTGELFF
clone size: -; V gene: TRBV30; D gene: TRBD2; J gene: TRBJ2-3; CDR3 DNA: TGTGCCTGGAGTGTGGCTAGCGGGAGGGCAGATACGCAGTATTTT; CDR3 protein: CAWSVASGRADTQYF
clone size: -; V gene: TRBV5-6; D gene: TRBD1; J gene: TRBJ1-5; CDR3 DNA: TGTGCCAGCAGCTGGAACAGGGGATATAGCAATCAGCCCCAGCATTTT; CDR3 protein: CASSWNRGYSNQPQHF
clone size: once; V gene: TRBV7-6; D gene: TRBD1; J gene: TRBJ1-1; CDR3 DNA: TGTGCCAGCAGCCCTAGCCCATACAGGGGCAAGAACACTGAAGCTTTCTTT; CDR3 protein: CASSPSPYRGKNTEAFF
clone size: few; V gene: TRBV18; D gene: -; J gene: TRBJ1-6; CDR3 DNA: TGTGCCAGCTCGCTCGCTGAGAGCTCCTATAATTCACCCCTCCACTTT; CDR3 protein: CASSLAESSYNSPLHF
clone size: -; V gene: TRBV29-1; D gene: -; J gene: TRBJ2-1; CDR3 DNA: TGCAGCGTTGCCTACCTCGGCAATGAGCAGTTCTTC; CDR3 protein: CSVAYLGNEQFF
clone size: -; V gene: TRBV2; D gene: -; J gene: TRBJ2-6; CDR3 DNA: TGTGCCAGCAGACGGGGCTCTGGGGCCAACGTCCTGACTTTC; CDR3 protein: CASRRGSGANVLTF
clone size: once; V gene: TRBV5-1; D gene: TRBD2; J gene: TRBJ2-1; CDR3 DNA: TGCGCCAGCAGCTTGGCCAGGGACGGCGGGAGCGGGATTGAGCAGTTCTTC; CDR3 protein: CASSLARDGGSGIEQFF
clone size: -; V gene: TRBV18; D gene: -; J gene: TRBJ1-1; CDR3 DNA: TGTGCCAGCTCACCAAACACGATGAACACTGAAGCTTTCTTT; CDR3 protein: CASSPNTMNTEAFF
clone size: -; V gene: TRBV25-1; D gene: -; J gene: TRBJ1-2; CDR3 DNA: TGTGCCAGCAGTGAATCCGCCCGAGGAAGCTACACCTTC; CDR3 protein: CASSESARGSYTF
clone size: once; V gene: TRBV6-6; D gene: -; J gene: TRBJ1-2; CDR3 DNA: TGTGCCAGCAGTTACTTTCAGGGCCTCAAACAAGATGGCTACACCTTC; CDR3 protein: CASSYFQGLKQDGYTF
clone size: -; V gene: TRBV30; D gene: -; J gene: TRBJ1-2; CDR3 DNA: TGTGCCTGGAGTGTTAATGGGAGAAGTGGCTACACCTTC; CDR3 protein: CAWSVNGRSGYTF
clone size: -; V gene: TRBV6-6; D gene: -; J gene: TRBJ2-2; CDR3 DNA: TGTGCCAGCAGTTACTCAGGCGGGCGTAACACCGGGGAGCTGTTTTTT; CDR3 protein: CASSYSGGRNTGELFF
clone size: few; V gene: TRBV4-1; D gene: TRBD1; J gene: TRBJ1-5; CDR3 DNA: TGCGCCAGCAGCCAAGTCACAGGGGTTAGGCAGCCCCAGCATTTT; CDR3 protein: CASSQVTGVRQPQHF
clone size: -; V gene: TRBV6-5; D gene: -; J gene: TRBJ2-3; CDR3 DNA: TGTGCCAGCAGTTACTCGCCGGAGATTGGAGATACGCAGTATTTT; CDR3 protein: CASSYSPEIGDTQYF